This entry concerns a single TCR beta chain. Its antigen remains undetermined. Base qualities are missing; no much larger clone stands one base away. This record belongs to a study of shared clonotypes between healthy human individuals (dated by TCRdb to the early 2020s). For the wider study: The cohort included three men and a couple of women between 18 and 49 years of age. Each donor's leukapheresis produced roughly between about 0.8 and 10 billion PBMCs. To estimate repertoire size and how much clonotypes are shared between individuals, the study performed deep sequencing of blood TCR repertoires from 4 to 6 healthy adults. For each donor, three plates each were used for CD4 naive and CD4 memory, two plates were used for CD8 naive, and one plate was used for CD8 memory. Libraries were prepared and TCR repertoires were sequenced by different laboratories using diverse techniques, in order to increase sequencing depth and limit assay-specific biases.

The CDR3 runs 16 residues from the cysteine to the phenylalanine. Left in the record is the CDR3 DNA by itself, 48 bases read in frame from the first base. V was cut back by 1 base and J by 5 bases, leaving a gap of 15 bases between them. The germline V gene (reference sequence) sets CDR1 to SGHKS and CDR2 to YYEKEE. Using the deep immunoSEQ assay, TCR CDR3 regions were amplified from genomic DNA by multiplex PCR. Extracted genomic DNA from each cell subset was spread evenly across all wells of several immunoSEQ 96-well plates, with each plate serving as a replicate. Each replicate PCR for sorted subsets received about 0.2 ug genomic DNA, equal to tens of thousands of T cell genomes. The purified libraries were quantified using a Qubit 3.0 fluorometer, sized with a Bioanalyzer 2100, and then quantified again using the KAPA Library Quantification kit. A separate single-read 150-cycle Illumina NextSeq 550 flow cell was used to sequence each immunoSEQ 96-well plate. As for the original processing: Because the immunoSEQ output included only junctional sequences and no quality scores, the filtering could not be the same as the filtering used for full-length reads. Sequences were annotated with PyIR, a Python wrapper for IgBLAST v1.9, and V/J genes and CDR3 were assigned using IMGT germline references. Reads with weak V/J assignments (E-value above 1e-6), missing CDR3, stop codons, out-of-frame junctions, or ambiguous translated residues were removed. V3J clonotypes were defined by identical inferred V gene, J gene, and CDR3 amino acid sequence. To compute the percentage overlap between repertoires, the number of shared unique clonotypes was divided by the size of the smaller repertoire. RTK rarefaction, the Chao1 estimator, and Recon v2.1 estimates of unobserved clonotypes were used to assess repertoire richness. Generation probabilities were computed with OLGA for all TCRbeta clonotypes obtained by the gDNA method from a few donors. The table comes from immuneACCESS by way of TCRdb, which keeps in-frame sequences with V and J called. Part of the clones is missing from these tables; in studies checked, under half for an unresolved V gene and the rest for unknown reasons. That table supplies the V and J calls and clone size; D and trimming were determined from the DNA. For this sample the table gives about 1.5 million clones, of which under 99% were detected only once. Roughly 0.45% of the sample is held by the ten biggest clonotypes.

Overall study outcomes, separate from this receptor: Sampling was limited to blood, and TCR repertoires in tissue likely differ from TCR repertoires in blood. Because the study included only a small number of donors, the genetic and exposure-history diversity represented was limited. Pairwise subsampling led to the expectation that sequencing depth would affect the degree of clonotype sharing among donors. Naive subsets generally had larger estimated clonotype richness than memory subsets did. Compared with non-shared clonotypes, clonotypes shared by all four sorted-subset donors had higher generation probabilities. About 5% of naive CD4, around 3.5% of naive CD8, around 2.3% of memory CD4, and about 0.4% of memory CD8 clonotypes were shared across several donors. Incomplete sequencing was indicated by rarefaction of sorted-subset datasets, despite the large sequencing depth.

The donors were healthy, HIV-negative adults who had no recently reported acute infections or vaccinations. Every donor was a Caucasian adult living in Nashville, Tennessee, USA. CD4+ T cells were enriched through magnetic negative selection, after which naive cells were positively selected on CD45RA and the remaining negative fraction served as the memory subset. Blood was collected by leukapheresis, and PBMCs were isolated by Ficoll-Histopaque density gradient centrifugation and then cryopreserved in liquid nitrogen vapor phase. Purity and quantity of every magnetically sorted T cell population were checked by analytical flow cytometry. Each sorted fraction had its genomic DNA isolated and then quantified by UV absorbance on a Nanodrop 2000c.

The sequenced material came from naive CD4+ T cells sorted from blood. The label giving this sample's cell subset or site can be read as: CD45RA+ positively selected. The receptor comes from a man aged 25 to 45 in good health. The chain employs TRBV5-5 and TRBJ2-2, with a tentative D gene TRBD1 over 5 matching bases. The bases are TGTGCCAGCAGCTTGAGAGAAGGGGCCGAAACCGGGGAGCTGTTTTTT. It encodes CASSLREGAETGELFF.